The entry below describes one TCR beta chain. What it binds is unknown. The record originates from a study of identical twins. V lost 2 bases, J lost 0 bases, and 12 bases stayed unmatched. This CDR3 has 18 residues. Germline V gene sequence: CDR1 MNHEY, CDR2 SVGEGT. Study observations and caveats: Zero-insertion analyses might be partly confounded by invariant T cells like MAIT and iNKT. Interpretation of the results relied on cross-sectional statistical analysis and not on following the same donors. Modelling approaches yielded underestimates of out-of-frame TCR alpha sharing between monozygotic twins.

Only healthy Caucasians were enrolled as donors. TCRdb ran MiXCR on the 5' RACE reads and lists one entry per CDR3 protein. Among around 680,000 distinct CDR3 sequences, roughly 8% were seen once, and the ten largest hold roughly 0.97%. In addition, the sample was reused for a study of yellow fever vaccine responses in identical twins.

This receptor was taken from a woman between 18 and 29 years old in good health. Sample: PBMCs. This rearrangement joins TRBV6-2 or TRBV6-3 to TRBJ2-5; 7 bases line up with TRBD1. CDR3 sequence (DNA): TGTGCCAGCAGTTACAGGAAAGACAGGGCACTGTACCAAGAGACCCAGTACTTC. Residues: CASSYRKDRALYQETQYF.